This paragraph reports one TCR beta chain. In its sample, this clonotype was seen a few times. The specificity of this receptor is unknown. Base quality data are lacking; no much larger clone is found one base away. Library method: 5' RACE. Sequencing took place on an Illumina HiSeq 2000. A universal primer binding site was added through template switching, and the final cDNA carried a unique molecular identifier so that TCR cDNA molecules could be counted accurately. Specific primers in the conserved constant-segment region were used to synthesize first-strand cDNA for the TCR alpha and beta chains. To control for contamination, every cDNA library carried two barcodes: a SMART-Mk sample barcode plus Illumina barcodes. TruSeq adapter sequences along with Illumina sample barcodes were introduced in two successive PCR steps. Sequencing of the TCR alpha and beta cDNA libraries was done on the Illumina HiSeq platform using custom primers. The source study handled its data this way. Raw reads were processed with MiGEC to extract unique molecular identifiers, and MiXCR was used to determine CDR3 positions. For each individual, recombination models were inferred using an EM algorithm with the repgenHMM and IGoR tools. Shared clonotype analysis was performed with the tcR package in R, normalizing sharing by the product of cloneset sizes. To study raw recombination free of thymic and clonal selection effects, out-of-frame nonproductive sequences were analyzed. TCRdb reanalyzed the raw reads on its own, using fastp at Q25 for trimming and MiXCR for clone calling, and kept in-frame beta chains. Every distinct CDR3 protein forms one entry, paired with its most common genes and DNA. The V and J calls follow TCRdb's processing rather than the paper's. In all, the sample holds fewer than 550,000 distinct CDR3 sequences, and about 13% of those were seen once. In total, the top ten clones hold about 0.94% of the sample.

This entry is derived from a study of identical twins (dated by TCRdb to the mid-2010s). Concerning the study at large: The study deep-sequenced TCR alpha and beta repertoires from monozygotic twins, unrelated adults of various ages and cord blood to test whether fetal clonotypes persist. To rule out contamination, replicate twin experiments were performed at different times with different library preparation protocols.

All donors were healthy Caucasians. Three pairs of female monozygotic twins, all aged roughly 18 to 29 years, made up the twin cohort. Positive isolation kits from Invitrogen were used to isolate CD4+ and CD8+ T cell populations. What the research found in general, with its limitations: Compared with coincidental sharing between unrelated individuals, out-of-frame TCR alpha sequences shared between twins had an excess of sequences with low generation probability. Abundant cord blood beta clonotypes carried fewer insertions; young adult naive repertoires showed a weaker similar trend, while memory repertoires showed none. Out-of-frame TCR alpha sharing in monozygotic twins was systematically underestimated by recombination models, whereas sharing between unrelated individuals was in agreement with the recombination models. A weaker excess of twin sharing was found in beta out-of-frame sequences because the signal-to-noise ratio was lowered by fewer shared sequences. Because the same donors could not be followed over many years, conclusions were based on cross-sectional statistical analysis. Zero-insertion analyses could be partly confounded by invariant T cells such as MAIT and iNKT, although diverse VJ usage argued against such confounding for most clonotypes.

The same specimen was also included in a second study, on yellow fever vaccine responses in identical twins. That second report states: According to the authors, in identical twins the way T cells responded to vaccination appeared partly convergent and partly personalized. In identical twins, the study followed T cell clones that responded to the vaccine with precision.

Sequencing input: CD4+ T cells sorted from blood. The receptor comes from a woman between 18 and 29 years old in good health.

CDR3 loop: CASSFAGPEAFF. The nucleotide sequence is TGCGCCAGCAGCTTTGCAGGCCCTGAAGCTTTCTTT. This chain is built from TRBV5-1 and TRBJ1-1, with the identity of the D gene unclear. V is pared back by 2 bases and J by 6 bases, with 8 bases lying between the germline termini. The CDR3 numbers 12 residues from cysteine through phenylalanine. Only the CDR3 portion is preserved as DNA: 36 bases, with reading frame beginning at the first base. CDR1 and CDR2, looked up from the germline V gene, are SGHRS and YFSETQ.